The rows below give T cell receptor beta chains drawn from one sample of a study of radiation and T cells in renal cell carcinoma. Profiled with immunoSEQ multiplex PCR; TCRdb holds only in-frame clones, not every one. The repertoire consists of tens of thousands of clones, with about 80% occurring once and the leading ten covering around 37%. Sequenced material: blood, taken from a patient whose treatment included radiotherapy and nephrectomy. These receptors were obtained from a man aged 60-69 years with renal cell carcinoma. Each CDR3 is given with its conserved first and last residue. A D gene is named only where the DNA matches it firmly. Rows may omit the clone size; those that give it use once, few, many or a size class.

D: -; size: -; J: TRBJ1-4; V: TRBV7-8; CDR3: CASSPRSATNEKLFF; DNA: TGTGCCAGCAGCCCCCGGTCGGCAACTAATGAAAAACTGTTTTTT
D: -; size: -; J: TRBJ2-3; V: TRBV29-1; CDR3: CSVEESRDTQYF; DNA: TGCAGCGTTGAAGAAAGTCGGGATACGCAGTATTTT
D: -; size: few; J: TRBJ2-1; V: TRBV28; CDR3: CASRELPSSYNEQFF; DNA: TGTGCCAGCAGGGAACTACCCAGCTCCTACAATGAGCAGTTCTTC
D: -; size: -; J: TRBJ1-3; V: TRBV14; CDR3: CASSHGLRLGNTIYF; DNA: TGTGCCAGCAGCCACGGGCTACGACTGGGAAACACCATATATTTT
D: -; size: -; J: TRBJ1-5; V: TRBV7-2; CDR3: CASSLVYDQPQHF; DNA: TGTGCCAGCAGCTTAGTATACGATCAGCCCCAGCATTTT
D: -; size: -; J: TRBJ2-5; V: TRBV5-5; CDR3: CASSLGAPQETQYF; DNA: TGTGCCAGCAGCTTGGGCGCACCTCAAGAGACCCAGTACTTC
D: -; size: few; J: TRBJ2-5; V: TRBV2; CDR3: CASTTSGETQYF; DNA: TGTGCCAGCACTACTAGTGGGGAGACCCAGTACTTC
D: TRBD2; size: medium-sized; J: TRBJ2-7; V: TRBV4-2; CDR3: CASSLGTSRIEQYF; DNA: TGTGCCAGCAGCCTCGGGACTAGCAGGATCGAGCAGTACTTC
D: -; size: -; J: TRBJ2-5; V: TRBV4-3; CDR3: CASSLAEQETQYF; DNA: TGCGCCAGCAGCCTAGCGGAACAAGAGACCCAGTACTTC
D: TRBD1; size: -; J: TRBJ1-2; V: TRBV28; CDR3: CASIQGQGGNYGYTF; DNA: TGTGCCAGCATCCAAGGACAGGGAGGAAACTATGGCTACACCTTC
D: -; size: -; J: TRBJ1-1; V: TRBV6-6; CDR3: CASSYVSENTEAFF; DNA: TGTGCCAGCAGTTACGTGAGCGAGAACACTGAAGCTTTCTTT
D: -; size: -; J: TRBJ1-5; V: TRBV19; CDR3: CASEPGNNQPQHF; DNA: TGTGCCAGTGAACCGGGTAACAATCAGCCCCAGCATTTT
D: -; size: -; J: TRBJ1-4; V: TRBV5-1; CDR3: CASSLGAGGRNEKLFF; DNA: TGCGCCAGCAGCTTGGGGGCCGGGGGGCGGAATGAAAAACTGTTTTTT
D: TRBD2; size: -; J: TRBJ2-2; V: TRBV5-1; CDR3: CASSWGTSGNTGELFF; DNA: TGCGCCAGCAGCTGGGGGACTAGCGGAAACACCGGGGAGCTGTTTTTT
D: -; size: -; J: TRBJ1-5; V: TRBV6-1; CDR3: CASGPGTRSNQPQHF; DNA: TGTGCCAGCGGCCCCGGGACACGAAGCAATCAGCCCCAGCATTTT
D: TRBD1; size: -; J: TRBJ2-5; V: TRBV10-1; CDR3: CASSGTGQETQYF; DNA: TGCGCCAGCAGTGGGACAGGTCAAGAGACCCAGTACTTC